One sample yielded the 13 T cell receptor beta chains listed below, sequenced in a study of graft-versus-host responses after intestinal transplantation. These receptors have no known antigen. Sequenced by immunoSEQ multiplex PCR; TCRdb stores in-frame clones only, minus some. Of roughly 100,000 clones in the sample, 85% to 95% were seen once. The source material was unstimulated CD8+ T cells sorted from spleen or lymph node cells, sampled before transplant. The receptor set was obtained from a human donor who was the organ donor for an intestinal transplant.

CDR3 DNA: TGTGCCAGCAGTCGCCGGGACAGGGGGTATTCACCCCTCCACTTT. Encoded protein: CASSRRDRGYSPLHF. This chain links TRBV28 with TRBJ1-6, with 11 nucleotides matching TRBD1. The CDR3 length is 15 residues. Trimming took 5 bases from V and 8 from J; bases not matched to a gene: 5. Germline V gene sequence: CDR1 MDHEN, CDR2 SYDVKM.

The chain is built from TRBV11-3 and TRBJ1-2, with D perhaps TRBD1 (5 bases). CDR3 length equals 13 residues. The ends were cut back, 8 bases at V and 0 bases at J, with 10 bases in the middle. From germline, CDR1 is SGHNT and CDR2 YENEEA. The CDR3 sequence: CASAGPTNYGYTF. In DNA, the CDR3 is TGTGCCAGCGCGGGACCTACTAACTATGGCTACACCTTC. Together with reference TRBV11-3 and TRBJ1-2, the CDR3 gives the full variable domain: EAGVVQSPRYKIIEKKQPVAFWCNPISGHNTLYWYLQNLGQGPELLIRYENEEAVDDSQLPKDRFSAERLKGVDSTLKIQPAELGDSAVYLCASAGPTNYGYTFGSGTRLTVV.

This sequence joins TRBV7-2 and TRBJ1-2; D might be TRBD1 (5 bases). CDR3 length equals 14 residues. From germline, CDR1 is SGHTA and CDR2 FQGNSA. V lost 1 base, J lost 2 bases, and 8 bases lay in between. The CDR3 nucleotides read TGTGCCAGCAGCTTAGGGGGGGAGAACTATGGCTACACCTTC. Translating gives CASSLGGENYGYTF.

This clone showed up just once. The chain combines TRBV27 with TRBJ2-7; weak D call: TRBD2 (6 bases). CDR1 and CDR2 (germline): MNHEY, SMNVEV (reference sequence). The ends were cut back, 3 bases at V and 3 bases at J, with 6 bases in the middle. This CDR3 comprises 12 residues. CDR3 nucleotide sequence: TGTGCCAGCAGTTTGGGGGGCTACGAGCAGTACTTC. This sequence encodes CASSLGGYEQYF.

The V call is TRBV6-1, the J call TRBJ1-1; tentatively, D is TRBD1 (6 bases). This CDR3 has 13 amino acids. Germline CDR1 and CDR2: MNHNS and SASEGT. The germline V and J ends were trimmed by 4 bases and 3 bases, with 9 bases remaining between them. The chain's CDR3 is CASSADRYTEAFF. The DNA for the CDR3 is TGTGCCAGCAGTGCCGACAGGTACACTGAAGCTTTCTTT.

This chain joins TRBV29-1 and TRBJ2-6; perhaps TRBD1 as D (6 bases). The germline CDR1 and CDR2 sequences are SQVTM and ANQGSEA. V gave up 5 bases and J gave up 2 bases, with 13 bases separating them. This CDR3 is 15 amino acids long. The CDR3 coding sequence is TGCAGCGTTAAGGCATGGGGGCCTGGGGCCAACGTCCTGACTTTC. Its protein product is CSVKAWGPGANVLTF.

The CDR3 loop is CASSEPGGQGKQYF. CDR3 DNA sequence: TGCGCCAGCAGTGAGCCGGGTGGGCAGGGAAAGCAGTACTTC. The chain uses TRBV10-1 and TRBJ2-7; maybe TRBD1 (5 bases). The CDR3 is made up of 14 amino acids. The V gene's germline CDR1 is WNHNN and CDR2 SYGVQD (reference sequence). The ends were cut back, 2 bases at V and 8 bases at J, with 16 bases in the middle.

The V gene is TRBV7-2, the J gene TRBJ2-7; tentative D call: TRBD2 (5 bases). V lost 2 bases and J lost 2, with 10 bases in between. CDR3 length equals 14 residues. CDR1 is SGHTA, CDR2 FQGNSA, per germline. CDR3 sequence (DNA): TGTGCCAGCAGCTTAATTCGGGGTACCTACGAGCAGTACTTC. It codes for CASSLIRGTYEQYF. The full variable domain, its missing parts supplied by reference TRBV7-2 and TRBJ2-7, is GAGVSQSPSNKVTEKGKDVELRCDPISGHTALYWYRQSLGQGLEFLIYFQGNSAPDKSGLPSDRFSAERTGGSVSTLTIQRTQQEDSAVYLCASSLIRGTYEQYFGPGTRLTVT.

The sample holds one count of this clone. The chain carries TRBV6-5 and TRBJ1-5; D gene unclear. The V gene's germline CDR1 is MNHEY and CDR2 SVGAGI. This CDR3 is 15 amino acids long. With 5 bases removed from V and 0 bases from J, the gap between germline ends came to 11 bases. The CDR3 here is CASSTLTVSNQPQHF. The CDR3 DNA reads TGTGCCAGCAGTACCCTCACAGTTAGCAATCAGCCCCAGCATTTT.

The chain links TRBV10-2 to TRBJ2-3; no firm D call. Germline V CDR1 and CDR2: WSHSY, SAAADI. CDR3 length equals 12 residues. Deletions cut 2 bases from V and 6 bases from J, with 6 bases between. CDR3 in amino acids: CASSENEDTQYF. CDR3 nucleotide sequence: TGCGCCAGCAGTGAGAATGAGGATACGCAGTATTTT.

J is TRBJ1-2 and V is TRBV13; 9 bases map to TRBD1. Germline trimming cut 3 bases from V and 2 bases from J; bases unmatched to any gene: 1. Germline V CDR1 and CDR2: PRHDT, FYEKMQ (reference sequence). The CDR3 spans 14 residues. The CDR3 here is CASSFGQGNYGYTF. The CDR3 region has the DNA TGTGCCAGCAGCTTCGGACAGGGGAACTATGGCTACACCTTC.

The chain links TRBV9 to TRBJ2-7; 8 nucleotides align to TRBD2. V lost 4 bases and J lost 7; bases outside the gene matches: 10. In germline, CDR1 is SGDLS, CDR2 YYNGEE. CDR3 size: 14 residues. CDR3 nucleotides: TGTGCCAGCAGCCCTTCAGCGGGAGCGGGAGAGCAGTACTTC. Residues: CASSPSAGAGEQYF.

This clone occurred once. This chain uses TRBV15 with TRBJ2-7; 10 positions match TRBD1. The CDR3 contains 17 residues. The trim removed 3 bases at V and 5 bases at J, leaving 13 bases unmatched. Germline CDR1 is LNHNV and CDR2 is YYDKDF (reference sequence). The CDR3 here is CATSSSGTGDIYDEQYF. The CDR3 region has the DNA TGTGCCACCAGCAGTTCCGGGACAGGGGATATTTACGACGAGCAGTACTTC.